The clone carrying this TCR beta chain was detected once. The CDR3 covers 15 residues. Germline V gene data show CDR1 as MNHEY and CDR2 as SMNVEV (reference sequence). V shed 0 bases and J shed 4 bases, with 12 bases lying between them. This entry belongs to a study of blood T cell repertoires in COVID-19. At the level of the study: The samples span acute and convalescent COVID-19 from the United States, Italy and Spain.

Clones were read by immunoSEQ multiplex PCR, and TCRdb kept only the in-frame ones, dropping some. The profile shows 250,000 to 350,000 clones, more than 70% of them singletons. Sequencing input: peripheral blood. The TCR was taken from a woman in her 50s who had recovered from COVID-19. The V call is TRBV27, the J call TRBJ1-1; the D gene is possibly TRBD1 (6 bases). The CDR3 loop reads CASSLSTGRVTEAFF. CDR3 nucleotide sequence: TGTGCCAGCAGTTTATCTACAGGGAGGGTCACTGAAGCTTTCTTT.